The T cell receptor beta chain described here comes from a study of shared clonotypes between healthy human individuals (dated by TCRdb to 2020 to 2022). Background for the entire study: Two women and a few men aged 18 to 49 years were included in the cohort. Each donor's leukapheresis produced roughly between roughly 0.85 and 10 billion PBMCs. Per donor, three plates each were used for CD4 naive and CD4 memory, two for CD8 naive, and one for CD8 memory. To estimate repertoire size and how much clonotypes are shared between individuals, the study performed deep sequencing of blood TCR repertoires from roughly five healthy adults. Libraries were prepared and TCR repertoires were sequenced by different laboratories using diverse techniques, in order to increase sequencing depth and limit assay-specific biases. Study-wide conclusions, independent of this receptor: Sharing across several donors was observed for about 5% of naive CD4, 3.5% of naive CD8, about 2.3% of memory CD4, and 0.4% of memory CD8 clonotypes. Based on pairwise subsampling, the degree of clonotype sharing among donors was expected to be affected by sequencing depth. Compared with non-shared clonotypes, the clonotypes found in all four sorted-subset donors had higher generation probabilities. Even with the large sequencing depth, rarefaction of the sorted-subset datasets indicated that sequencing was incomplete. The genetic and exposure-history diversity represented was limited by the small number of donors. Only blood was sampled, and tissue TCR repertoires likely differ from those in blood. Larger estimated clonotype richness was generally found for naive subsets than for memory subsets.

Using the deep immunoSEQ assay, multiplex PCR amplified TCR CDR3 regions from genomic DNA. For each cell subset, the extracted genomic DNA was distributed evenly across all wells of several immunoSEQ 96-well plates, and each plate served as one replicate. Each replicate PCR for sorted subsets received about 210 ng genomic DNA, equal to tens of thousands of T cell genomes. The purified libraries were quantified using a Qubit 3.0 fluorometer, sized with a Bioanalyzer 2100, and then quantified again using the KAPA Library Quantification kit. Each immunoSEQ 96-well plate was sequenced on its own single-read 150-cycle Illumina NextSeq 550 flow cell. Turning to the authors' computational methods: The immunoSEQ output contained only junctional sequences without quality scores, so filtering could not match that applied to full-length reads. Sequences were annotated with PyIR, a Python wrapper for IgBLAST v1.9, using IMGT germline references to assign V/J genes and CDR3. Reads with weak V/J assignments (E-value above 1e-6), missing CDR3, stop codons, out-of-frame junctions, or ambiguous translated residues were removed. V3J clonotypes were defined by identical inferred V gene, J gene, and CDR3 amino acid sequence. The percentage overlap between two repertoires was calculated by dividing the number of shared unique clonotypes by the size of the smaller repertoire. Repertoire richness was assessed with RTK rarefaction, the Chao1 estimator, and Recon v2.1 estimates of unobserved clonotypes. Generation probabilities were computed with OLGA for all TCRbeta clonotypes obtained by the gDNA method from a handful of donors. Here the immuneACCESS table is served through TCRdb, limited to in-frame sequences with V and J called. Missing clones are a known gap in these copies; in checked studies unresolved V genes cover under half, and the rest lacks a known reason. V and J calls and clone size are those listed in that table; D and trimming were worked out from the DNA. Across this sample there are approximately 2,000,000 clones, with roughly 90% seen only once. The leading ten clones occupy approximately 0.39% of the sample.

Including the terminal cysteine and phenylalanine, the CDR3 comprises 11 residues. Of all the DNA, just the CDR3 is kept, 33 bases in frame from base 1. Reading the germline V gene (reference sequence) gives CDR1 WNHNN and CDR2 SYGVQD. The V end loses 5 bases and the J end loses 4 bases, and a stretch of 5 bases separates them. The donors were healthy, HIV-negative adults with no recently reported acute infections or vaccinations. Every donor was a Caucasian adult residing in Nashville, Tennessee, USA. Magnetic negative selection was used to enrich CD4+ T cells, after which naive cells were positively selected on CD45RA and the negative fraction became the memory subset. Blood was obtained by leukapheresis, after which PBMCs were separated by Ficoll-Histopaque density gradient centrifugation and cryopreserved in liquid nitrogen vapor phase. Analytical flow cytometry was used to check the purity and quantity of each magnetically sorted T cell population. Each sorted fraction had its genomic DNA isolated and then quantified by UV absorbance on a Nanodrop 2000c.

With respect to this clone: No cognate antigen has been identified for it. No base quality information exists; no much larger clone differs at one position.

Material: naive CD4+ T cells from PBMCs. This sample's cell subset or site label indicates: CD45RA+ positively selected. Recombination linked TRBV10-1 to TRBJ2-5; the D gene lacks a confident call. The TCR sequence derives from a man aged 18 to 30 in good health. Some clones in this sample may be carry-over from other donors' samples. The DNA sequence is given as TGCGCCAGCAGTAACGGAGAGACCCAGTACTTC. It translates to CASSNGETQYF.